Shown below are 23 T cell receptor beta chains from a single sample sequenced in a study of blood T cell repertoires in COVID-19 (dated by TCRdb to 2018 to 2021). Library construction relied on the immunoSEQ multiplex PCR assay. What TCRdb holds here is the immuneACCESS table cut down to in-frame rearrangements. Part of the clones is not present; checked against another copy, under half of the missing clones reflect an unresolved V gene, and the others are unexplained. The sample data list under 200,000 clones, and just under 85% of these were observed just once. The ten largest account for about 0.91% of the sample. What was sequenced was peripheral blood. The source of these receptors is a man aged 55 to 70 with COVID-19, enrolled during active disease.

The V gene is TRBV19, the J gene TRBJ2-7, with 7 nucleotides matching TRBD1. The CDR3 runs to 14 residues. The J segment lost 2 bases and the V segment lost 5 bases, leaving 6 bases of the junction unmatched. Germline V gives CDR1 LNHDA, CDR2 SQIVND (reference sequence). CDR3 residues: CASSRGQEPYEQYF. The CDR3 nucleotides are TGTGCCAGTAGTCGAGGACAGGAGCCCTACGAGCAGTACTTC.

The rearrangement links TRBV14 to TRBJ2-1; D unresolved. Germline V gene data show CDR1 as SGHDN and CDR2 as FVKESK. This CDR3 is 18 amino acids long. The V gene lost 1 base and the J gene lost 4 bases, with 20 bases spanning the gap. The CDR3: CASSQVSPGLYWYNEQFF. The CDR3 nucleotides are TGTGCCAGCAGCCAAGTATCCCCGGGTTTGTACTGGTACAATGAGCAGTTCTTC. The variable domain in full, completed from reference TRBV14 and TRBJ2-1, reads EAGVTQFPSHSVIEKGQTVTLRCDPISGHDNLYWYRRVMGKEIKFLLHFVKESKQDESGMPNNRFLAERTGGTYSTLKVQPAELEDSGVYFCASSQVSPGLYWYNEQFFGPGTRLTVL.

The chain uses TRBV4-2 and TRBJ1-3; TRBD1 matches 10 bases. Germline assignment: CDR1 LGHNA and CDR2 YNFKEQ. CDR3 size: 17 residues. V lost 4 bases, J lost 2 bases, and 8 bases stayed unmatched. This chain's CDR3 is CASSPPRTGGAGNTIYF. CDR3 DNA sequence: TGTGCCAGCAGCCCGCCTAGGACAGGGGGTGCTGGAAACACCATATATTTT.

This chain joins TRBV29-1 and TRBJ2-1, with 7 bases fitting TRBD2. The J segment lost 7 bases and the V segment lost 1 base, leaving 7 bases of the junction unmatched. Germline V gene sequence: CDR1 SQVTM, CDR2 ANQGSEA. This CDR3 spans 14 amino acids. The CDR3 spells CSVEGTRSRNEQFF. As DNA, the CDR3 is TGCAGCGTTGAAGGGACTAGGTCGCGGAATGAGCAGTTCTTC.

This rearrangement joins TRBV6-5 to TRBJ2-3; possible D gene TRBD2, 6 bases. Trimming pared 7 bases from V and 2 bases from J, leaving 10 bases between. The CDR3 spans 13 residues. CDR1 and CDR2 from the germline V gene are MNHEY and SVGAGI. DNA of the CDR3: TGTGCCAGCAATGGCGGGACCACAGATACGCAGTATTTT. It is translated as CASNGGTTDTQYF.

The chain recombines TRBV7-3 with TRBJ2-7; D might be TRBD2 (6 bases). The V and J ends lost 5 bases and 3 bases respectively, with 17 bases between them. This CDR3 is built from 15 residues. Germline V gene data show CDR1 as SGHTA and CDR2 as FQGTGA. CDR3 amino acids: CASSTQVGEVYEQYF. In DNA form, the CDR3 reads TGTGCCAGCAGCACCCAGGTAGGGGAGGTCTACGAGCAGTACTTC.

CDR3 residues: CASSEAPEVNEQFF. The CDR3 region has the DNA TGTGCCAGCAGTGAAGCGCCCGAGGTCAATGAGCAGTTCTTC. The chain joins TRBV2 to TRBJ2-1; D is unclear. This CDR3 region has 14 residues. The germline CDR1 and CDR2 sequences are SNHLY and FYNNEI. Trimming took 0 bases from V and 6 from J, leaving 9 bases between them.

The genes are TRBV9 and TRBJ2-3, with TRBD1 matching over 7 bases. The CDR3 totals 17 residues. The V gene end was trimmed by 3 bases and the J gene end by 1 base; junction bases not matched to a gene: 11. The germline gives CDR1 SGDLS, CDR2 YYNGEE. CDR3 sequence reads: CASSGHLGGAGTDTQYF. In nucleotides, the CDR3 is TGTGCCAGCAGCGGTCACCTAGGGGGCGCCGGCACAGATACGCAGTATTTT.

The J gene is TRBJ2-4, the V gene TRBV15; possible D gene TRBD2, 5 bases. Trimming pared 5 bases from V and 8 bases from J, leaving 10 bases between. This CDR3 is 12 amino acids long. In germline, CDR1 is LNHNV, CDR2 YYDKDF (reference sequence). This CDR3 reads CATSYMGDIQYF. For the CDR3, the DNA is TGTGCCACCAGCTACATGGGAGACATTCAGTACTTC. The full variable domain, in which reference TRBV15 and TRBJ2-4 provide the parts outside the CDR3, is DAMVIQNPRYQVTQFGKPVTLSCSQTLNHNVMYWYQQKSSQAPKLLFHYYDKDFNNEADTPDNFQSRRPNTSFCFLDIRSPGLGDTAMYLCATSYMGDIQYFGAGTRLSVL.

V and J are TRBV6-5 and TRBJ1-1; no firm D call. Germline V lookup: CDR1 MNHEY, CDR2 SVGAGI. V was trimmed by 8 bases and J by 3 bases, leaving 19 bases between them. CDR3 length: 15 amino acids. The CDR3 reads CASYPWREKDTEAFF. CDR3 bases: TGTGCCAGCTATCCCTGGAGGGAGAAGGACACTGAAGCTTTCTTT.

This clone was picked up a small number of times. V and J are TRBV19 and TRBJ1-2, with a possible D match to TRBD1 (6 bases). CDR1 and CDR2 from the germline V gene are LNHDA and SQIVND (reference sequence). This CDR3 has 12 residues. Trimming removed 4 bases from V and 7 bases from J, with 10 bases in between. CDR3 DNA sequence: TGTGCCAGTAGTACCCGACAGGCTGGCTACACCTTC. Amino acid sequence: CASSTRQAGYTF.

The chain couples TRBV2 to TRBJ1-6; D ambiguous. This CDR3 spans 13 amino acids. The V and J ends lost 6 bases and 0 bases respectively, with 3 bases between them. CDR1 and CDR2 (germline): SNHLY, FYNNEI. Written as DNA, the CDR3 is TGTGCCAGCAGGAGCTCCTATAATTCACCCCTCCACTTT. It yields the protein CASRSSYNSPLHF. The entire variable domain, with the rest obtained from reference TRBV2 and TRBJ1-6, is as follows: EPEVTQTPSHQVTQMGQEVILRCVPISNHLYFYWYRQILGQKVEFLVSFYNNEISEKSEIFDDQFSVERPDGSNFTLKIRSTKLEDSAMYFCASRSSYNSPLHFGNGTRLTVT.

This clone was observed a single time. The identical CDR3 is also encoded by other nucleotide sequences in the sample. The V gene is TRBV6-5, the J gene TRBJ1-1; TRBD1 matches at 10 bases. From germline, CDR1 is MNHEY and CDR2 SVGAGI. V was pared by 5 bases and J by 2 bases, with 5 bases of the junction left unmatched. The CDR3 loop spans 15 amino acids. The CDR3 nucleotides are TGTGCCAGCAGTCCCCGGGACAGGGGCAACACTGAAGCTTTCTTT. This encodes CASSPRDRGNTEAFF.

The chain joins TRBV5-4 to TRBJ2-3, with 16 bases that match TRBD2. With V trimmed by 3 bases and J by 4 bases, 2 bases remained unmatched. The CDR3 has 16 residues. Germline-derived CDR1 and CDR2 are SGHNT and YYREEE (reference sequence). CDR3 coding DNA: TGTGCCAGCAGCTCGGGACTAGCGGGAGGGGCAGATACGCAGTATTTT. It yields the protein CASSSGLAGGADTQYF.

The chain uses TRBV30 and TRBJ2-3; D possibly corresponds to TRBD2 (6 bases). Trimming cost V 5 bases and J 3 bases, with 12 bases left between them. Germline V gene data show CDR1 as GTSNPN and CDR2 as SVGIG (reference sequence). CDR3 size: 13 residues. DNA for the CDR3: TGTGCCTGGGGTGCAGGAGGGACAGATACGCAGTATTTT. Its protein product is CAWGAGGTDTQYF.

The rearrangement uses TRBV10-3 and TRBJ2-7, with D tentatively TRBD2 (5 bases). The V gene's germline CDR1 is ENHRY and CDR2 SYGVKD. The CDR3 is made up of 16 amino acids. Trimming pared 7 bases from V and 0 bases from J, leaving 19 bases between. DNA of the CDR3: TGTGCCATCACGGGCGGCGTCGGGATTAGCTCCTACGAGCAGTACTTC. It encodes CAITGGVGISSYEQYF.

This chain connects TRBV12-3 or TRBV12-4 to TRBJ1-2; 7 nucleotides align to TRBD1. Trimming removed 3 bases from V and 3 bases from J; junction bases left unmatched: 1. This CDR3 contains 13 residues. The CDR3 sequence is CASSFGQDYGYTF. In DNA, the CDR3 is TGTGCCAGCAGTTTCGGACAGGACTATGGCTACACCTTC.

About this clone itself: Other DNA sequences in the same sample also yield this CDR3. V usage is TRBV30 and J usage is TRBJ2-7; D possibly corresponds to TRBD1 (5 bases). The V and J ends lost 0 bases and 0 bases respectively, with 6 bases between them. There are 13 residues in the CDR3. The germline CDR1 and CDR2 sequences are GTSNPN and SVGIG (reference sequence). The CDR3 region is CAWSVGVSYEQYF. For the CDR3, the DNA is TGTGCCTGGAGTGTAGGGGTCTCCTACGAGCAGTACTTC. The full variable domain, in which reference TRBV30 and TRBJ2-7 provide the parts outside the CDR3, is SQTIHQWPATLVQPVGSPLSLECTVEGTSNPNLYWYRQAAGRGLQLLFYSVGIGQISSEVPQNLSASRPQDRQFILSSKKLLLSDSGFYLCAWSVGVSYEQYFGPGTRLTVT.

The chain couples TRBV19 to TRBJ2-7, with D maybe TRBD2 (6 bases). This CDR3 has 16 amino acids. V dropped 4 bases and J dropped 5 bases, with 21 bases sitting between them. The germline gives CDR1 LNHDA, CDR2 SQIVND (reference sequence). CDR3 sequence reads: CASSNRVRGGSDEQYF. The CDR3, as DNA: TGTGCCAGTAGTAATAGGGTTCGTGGAGGGTCGGACGAGCAGTACTTC.

The chain carries TRBV7-9 and TRBJ2-7; 7 bases align to TRBD1. This CDR3 is 16 amino acids long. Germline loops: CDR1 SEHNR, CDR2 FQNEAQ (reference sequence). With V trimmed by 6 bases and J by 5 bases, 16 bases remained unmatched. This chain's CDR3 is CASRQLTGARLNEQYF. In DNA form, the CDR3 reads TGTGCCAGCAGGCAACTCACAGGGGCCCGTTTGAACGAGCAGTACTTC.

The chain joins TRBV28 to TRBJ2-7; no clear D. The V end was cut by 2 bases, the J end by 2 bases, with 7 bases between. This CDR3 contains 13 residues. Germline V gene data show CDR1 as MDHEN and CDR2 as SYDVKM. The CDR3 loop reads CASSLGLTYEQYF. Written as DNA, the CDR3 is TGTGCCAGCAGTTTAGGGCTGACCTACGAGCAGTACTTC.

The rearrangement joins TRBV7-2 to TRBJ1-3, with D tentatively TRBD1 (5 bases). Looked up from germline, CDR1 is SGHTA and CDR2 is FQGNSA. Deletions cut 5 bases from V and 0 bases from J, with 17 bases between. The CDR3 totals 17 residues. The CDR3 is CASSPHRGSSSGNTIYF. The CDR3 DNA is TGTGCCAGCAGCCCTCATCGGGGGTCAAGCTCTGGAAACACCATATATTTT.

This chain joins TRBV28 and TRBJ2-6, with TRBD1 identical over 7 bases. V lost 6 bases, J lost 5 bases, and 13 bases stayed unmatched. CDR1 MDHEN and CDR2 SYDVKM come from the germline V gene. This CDR3 contains 17 residues. This CDR3 reads CASRMGQLLGRANVLTF. The CDR3 bases are TGTGCCAGCAGGATGGGACAGCTACTAGGAAGGGCCAACGTCCTGACTTTC. Combining the CDR3 with reference TRBV28 and TRBJ2-6 gives the whole variable domain DVKVTQSSRYLVKRTGEKVFLECVQDMDHENMFWYRQDPGLGLRLIYFSYDVKMKEKGDIPEGYSVSREKKERFSLILESASTNQTSMYLCASRMGQLLGRANVLTFGAGSRLTVL.